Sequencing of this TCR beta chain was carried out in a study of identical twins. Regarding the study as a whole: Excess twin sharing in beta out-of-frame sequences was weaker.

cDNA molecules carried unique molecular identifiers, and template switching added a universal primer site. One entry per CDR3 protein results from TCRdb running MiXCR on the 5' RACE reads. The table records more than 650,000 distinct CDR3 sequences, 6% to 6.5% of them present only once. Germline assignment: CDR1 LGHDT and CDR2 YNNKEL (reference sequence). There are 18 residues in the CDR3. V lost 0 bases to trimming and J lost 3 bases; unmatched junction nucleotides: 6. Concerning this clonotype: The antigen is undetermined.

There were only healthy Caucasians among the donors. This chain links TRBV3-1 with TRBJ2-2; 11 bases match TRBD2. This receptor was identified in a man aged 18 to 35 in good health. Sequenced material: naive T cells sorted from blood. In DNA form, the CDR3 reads TGTGCCAGCAGCCAAGAGGGACTAGCGGTGAGGGACACCGGGGAGCTGTTTTTT. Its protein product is CASSQEGLAVRDTGELFF.